The source of this T cell receptor (beta chain) is a study of graft-versus-host responses after intestinal transplantation. Turning to the study itself: Recipients were all induced with anti-thymocyte globulin, then given tacrolimus and steroids for about three years. General study findings and limits: In patients with graft-donor T cell macrochimerism, allograft graft-versus-host to host-versus-graft clonal ratios were high.

Remarks on this clone: Its target is unknown.

Only in-frame clones appear in the TCRdb table, and some are missing; sequencing was by immunoSEQ multiplex PCR. The data show over 120,000 clones, 85% to 95% seen once. This clonotype was sampled from a human donor who received an intestinal transplant. Material: unstimulated CD4+ T cells sorted from spleen or lymph node cells, obtained before intestinal transplant.

The CDR3 DNA is TGTGCCAGCAGCTTAGGGGTACGGGCCTCGAACACTGAAGCTTTCTTT. Residues: CASSLGVRASNTEAFF. This chain connects TRBV7-9 to TRBJ1-1, with D uncertain. V was clipped by 1 base and J by 1 base, with 13 bases between them. Germline CDR1 and CDR2: SEHNR and FQNEAQ (reference sequence). The CDR3 extends over 16 amino acids.